This T cell receptor (beta chain) is drawn from a study of post-analysis software for immune sequencing data. Study-level points and caveats: Pronounced co-clustering by F measure was evident among identically batched samples. Compared with controls, patients had more of about 5 TRBV segments, including TRBV5-6, TRBV5-1 and TRBV20-1.

Turning to this clonotype: Its specificity is not known.

Included in the TCR beta cDNA libraries were unique molecular identifiers. TCRdb called the PCR reads again in MiXCR, with one record for every CDR3 protein. Of some 450,000 distinct CDR3 sequences in the sample, around 40% are singletons; the top ten hold around 10%. This CDR3 is 14 amino acids long. The V gene's germline CDR1 is MGHRA and CDR2 YSYEKL. The V gene lost 3 bases and the J gene lost 5 bases, with 12 bases spanning the gap. The TCR originated in a girl between 5 and 17 years old with multiple sclerosis. The chain couples TRBV4-1 to TRBJ2-3; D is ambiguous. The sample consisted of blood. For the CDR3, the DNA is TGCGCCAGCAGCCACACTGAGAGCGAAGATACGCAGTATTTT. It translates to CASSHTESEDTQYF.